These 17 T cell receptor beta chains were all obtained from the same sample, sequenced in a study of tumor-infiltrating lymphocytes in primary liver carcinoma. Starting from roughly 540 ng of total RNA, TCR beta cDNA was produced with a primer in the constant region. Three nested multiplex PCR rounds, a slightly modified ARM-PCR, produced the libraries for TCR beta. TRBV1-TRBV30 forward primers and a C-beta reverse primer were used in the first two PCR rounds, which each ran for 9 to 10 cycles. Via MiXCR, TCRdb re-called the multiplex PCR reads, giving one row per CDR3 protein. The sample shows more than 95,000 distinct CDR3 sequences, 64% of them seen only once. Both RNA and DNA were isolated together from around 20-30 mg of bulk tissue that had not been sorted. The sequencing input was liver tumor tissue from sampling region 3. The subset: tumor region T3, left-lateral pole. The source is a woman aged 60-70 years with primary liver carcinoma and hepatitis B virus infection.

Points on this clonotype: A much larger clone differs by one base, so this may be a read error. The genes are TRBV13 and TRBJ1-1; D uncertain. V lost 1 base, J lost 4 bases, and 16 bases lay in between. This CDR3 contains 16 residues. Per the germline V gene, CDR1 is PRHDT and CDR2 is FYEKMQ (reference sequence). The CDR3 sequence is CASSLDPRGTGTEAFF. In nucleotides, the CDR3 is TGTGCCAGCAGCTTAGATCCACGGGGAACGGGCACTGAAGCTTTCTTT.

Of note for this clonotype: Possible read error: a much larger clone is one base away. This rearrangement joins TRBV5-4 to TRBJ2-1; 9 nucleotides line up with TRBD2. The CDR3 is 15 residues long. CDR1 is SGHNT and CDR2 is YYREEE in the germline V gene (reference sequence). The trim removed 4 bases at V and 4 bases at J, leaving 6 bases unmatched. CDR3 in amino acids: CASSLSGRGYNEQFF. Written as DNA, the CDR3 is TGTGCCAGCAGCCTTAGCGGGAGAGGGTACAATGAGCAGTTCTTC.

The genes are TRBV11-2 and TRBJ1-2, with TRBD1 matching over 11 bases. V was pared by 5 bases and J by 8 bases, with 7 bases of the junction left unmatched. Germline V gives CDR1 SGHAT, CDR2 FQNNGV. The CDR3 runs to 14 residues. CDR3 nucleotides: TGTGCCAGCAGCCTCTGGACAGGGGGCGAAGGCTACACCTTC. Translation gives CASSLWTGGEGYTF. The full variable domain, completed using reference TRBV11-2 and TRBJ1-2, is EAGVAQSPRYKIIEKRQSVAFWCNPISGHATLYWYQQILGQGPKLLIQFQNNGVVDDSQLPKDRFSAERLKGVDSTLKIQPAKLEDSAVYLCASSLWTGGEGYTFGSGTRLTVV.

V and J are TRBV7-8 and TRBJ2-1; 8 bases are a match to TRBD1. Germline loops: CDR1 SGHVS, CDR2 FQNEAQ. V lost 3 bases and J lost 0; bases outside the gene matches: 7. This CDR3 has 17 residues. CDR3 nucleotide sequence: TGTGCCAGCAGCTTTTCACAGGGGGTCTCCTCCTACAATGAGCAGTTCTTC. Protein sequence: CASSFSQGVSSYNEQFF.

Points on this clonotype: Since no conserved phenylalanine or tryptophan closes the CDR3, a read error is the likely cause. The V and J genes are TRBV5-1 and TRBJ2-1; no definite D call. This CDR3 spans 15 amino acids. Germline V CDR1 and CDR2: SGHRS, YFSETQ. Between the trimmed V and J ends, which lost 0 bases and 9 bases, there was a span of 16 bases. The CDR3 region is CASSLDAVPGCEQFL. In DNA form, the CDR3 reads TGCGCCAGCAGCTTGGATGCCGTCCCCGGTTGTGAGCAGTTCCTC.

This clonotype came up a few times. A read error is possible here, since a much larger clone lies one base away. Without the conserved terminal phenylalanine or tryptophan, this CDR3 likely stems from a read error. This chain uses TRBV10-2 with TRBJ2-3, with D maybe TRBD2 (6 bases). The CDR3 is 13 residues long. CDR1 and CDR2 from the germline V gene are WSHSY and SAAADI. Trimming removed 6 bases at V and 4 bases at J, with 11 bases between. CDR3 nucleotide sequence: TGCGCCAGCAGACTAGCCGCCCCAGATACGCAGTATTCT. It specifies CASRLAAPDTQYS.

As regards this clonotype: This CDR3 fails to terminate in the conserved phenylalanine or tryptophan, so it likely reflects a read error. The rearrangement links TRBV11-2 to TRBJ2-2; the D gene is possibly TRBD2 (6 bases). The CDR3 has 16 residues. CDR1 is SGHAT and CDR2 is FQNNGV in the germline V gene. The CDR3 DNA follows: TGTGCCAGCAGCTTTGGTACGCCTAGCGCAACCGGGGAACTGTTTTTG. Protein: CASSFGTPSATGELFL.

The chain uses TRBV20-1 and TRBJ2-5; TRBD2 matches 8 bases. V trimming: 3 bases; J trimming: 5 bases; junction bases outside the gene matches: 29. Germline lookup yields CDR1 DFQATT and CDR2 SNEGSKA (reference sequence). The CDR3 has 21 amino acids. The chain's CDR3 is CSASETGGGPHLAGGLETQYF. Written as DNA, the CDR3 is TGCAGTGCTAGCGAGACCGGGGGTGGCCCCCATCTCGCGGGAGGTTTGGAGACCCAGTACTTC.

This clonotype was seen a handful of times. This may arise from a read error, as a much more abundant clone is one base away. CDR3 DNA: TGTGCCATCAGTGAGGGACAGGGTCATACGCAGCATTTT. This gives the protein CAISEGQGHTQHF. V is TRBV10-3 and J is TRBJ2-3; TRBD1 agrees at 8 bases. The end of the DNA fits TRBJ1-5 better, so the J call may be wrong. CDR1 and CDR2 (germline): ENHRY, SYGVKD. CDR3 length equals 13 residues.

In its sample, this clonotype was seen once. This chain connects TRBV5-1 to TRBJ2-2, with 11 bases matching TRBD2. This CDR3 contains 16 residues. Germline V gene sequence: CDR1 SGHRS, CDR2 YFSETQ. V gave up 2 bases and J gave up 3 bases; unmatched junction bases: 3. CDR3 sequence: CASSLLAGEDTGELFF. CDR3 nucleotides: TGCGCCAGCAGCTTACTAGCGGGAGAGGACACCGGGGAGCTGTTTTTT.

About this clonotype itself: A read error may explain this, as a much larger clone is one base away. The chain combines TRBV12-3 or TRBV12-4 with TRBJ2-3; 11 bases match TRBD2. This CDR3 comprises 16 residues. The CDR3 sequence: CACSPLLAGATDTQYF. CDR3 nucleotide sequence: TGTGCCTGCAGCCCCTTACTAGCGGGAGCCACAGATACGCAGTATTTT.

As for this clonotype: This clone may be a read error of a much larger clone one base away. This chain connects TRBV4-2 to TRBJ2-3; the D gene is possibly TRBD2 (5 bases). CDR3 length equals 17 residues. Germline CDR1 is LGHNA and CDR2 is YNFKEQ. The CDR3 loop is CASSQEGASSSKDTQYF. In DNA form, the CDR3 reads TGTGCCAGCAGCCAAGAGGGCGCTAGCAGTAGCAAAGATACGCAGTATTTT.

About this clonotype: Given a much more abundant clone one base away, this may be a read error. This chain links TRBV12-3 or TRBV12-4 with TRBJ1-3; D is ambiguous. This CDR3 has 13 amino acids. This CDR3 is CASSFNSENTIYF. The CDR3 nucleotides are TGTGCCAGCAGTTTTAACTCTGAAAACACCATATATTTT.

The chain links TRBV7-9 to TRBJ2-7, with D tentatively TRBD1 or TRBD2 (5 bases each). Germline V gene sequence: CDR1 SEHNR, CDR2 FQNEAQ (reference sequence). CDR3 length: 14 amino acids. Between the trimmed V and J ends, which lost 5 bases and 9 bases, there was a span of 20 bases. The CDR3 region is CASSPGPSAAGQYF. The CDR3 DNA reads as TGTGCCAGCAGCCCAGGGCCCTCGGCCGCGGGGCAGTACTTC.

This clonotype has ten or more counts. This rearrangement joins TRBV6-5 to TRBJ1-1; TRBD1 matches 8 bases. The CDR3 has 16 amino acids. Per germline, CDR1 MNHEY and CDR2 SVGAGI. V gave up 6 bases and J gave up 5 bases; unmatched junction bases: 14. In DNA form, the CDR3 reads TGTGCCAGCAGGTCAGGACAGGGTGGGTTTAGAACTGAAGCTTTCTTT. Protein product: CASRSGQGGFRTEAFF.

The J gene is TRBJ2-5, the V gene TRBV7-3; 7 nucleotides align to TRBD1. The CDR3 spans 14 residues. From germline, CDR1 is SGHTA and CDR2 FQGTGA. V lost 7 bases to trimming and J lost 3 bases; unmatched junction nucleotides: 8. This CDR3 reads CASNPTGSKETQYF. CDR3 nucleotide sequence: TGTGCCAGCAACCCGACAGGGAGTAAAGAGACCCAGTACTTC.

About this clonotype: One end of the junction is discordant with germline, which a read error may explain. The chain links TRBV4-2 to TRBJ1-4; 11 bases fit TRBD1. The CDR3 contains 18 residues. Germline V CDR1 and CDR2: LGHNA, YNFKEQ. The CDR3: CASNLGGGQGAANGKLFF. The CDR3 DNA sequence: TGTGCCAGCAACCTCGGAGGAGGACAGGGGGCGGCTAATGGAAAACTGTTTTTT.